A single sample gave rise to the 28 T cell receptor beta chains below, sequenced in a study of blood T cell repertoires in COVID-19. The repertoire was sequenced with immunoSEQ multiplex PCR; TCRdb's copy has only in-frame clones and lacks some. The sample includes approximately 150,000 clones, about 83% of them seen just once. The source material was peripheral blood. Receptors were obtained from a woman in her 70s who had recovered from COVID-19.

This sequence joins TRBV10-2 and TRBJ2-5, with TRBD2 as a possible D gene (6 bases). Germline values: CDR1 WSHSY, CDR2 SAAADI. The CDR3 length is 13 residues. Trimming took 6 bases from V and 1 from J, leaving 9 bases between them. CDR3 sequence (DNA): TGCGCCAGCAGGACTAGTGGCCAAGAGACCCAGTACTTC. It is translated as CASRTSGQETQYF.

The V and J genes are TRBV6-5 and TRBJ2-7; possible D gene TRBD2, 5 bases. Trimming removed 8 bases at V and 2 bases at J, with 19 bases between. This CDR3 region has 15 residues. Germline assignment: CDR1 MNHEY and CDR2 SVGAGI. CDR3 DNA: TGTGCCAGCCCCCCCCAGTACCTAGCCGCCTACGAGCAGTACTTC. Protein sequence: CASPPQYLAAYEQYF.

The V gene is TRBV28, the J gene TRBJ1-1; D ambiguous. Germline assignment: CDR1 MDHEN and CDR2 SYDVKM. The CDR3 runs to 16 residues. V lost 5 bases and J lost 2, with 18 bases in between. The DNA of the CDR3 is TGTGCCAGCAGTCCACCCCCGGGCCGGACTAACACTGAAGCTTTCTTT. It is translated as CASSPPPGRTNTEAFF. The whole variable domain, filled in from reference TRBV28 and TRBJ1-1, reads DVKVTQSSRYLVKRTGEKVFLECVQDMDHENMFWYRQDPGLGLRLIYFSYDVKMKEKGDIPEGYSVSREKKERFSLILESASTNQTSMYLCASSPPPGRTNTEAFFGQGTRLTVV.

V is TRBV5-6 and J is TRBJ2-3; D ambiguous. The CDR3 sequence is 16 residues long. V was cut by 4 bases and J by 0 bases, with 15 bases left in between. Germline CDR1 is SGHDT and CDR2 is YYEEEE. Here the CDR3 DNA reads TGTGCCAGCAGCGAGTTACAGAGATATAGCACAGATACGCAGTATTTT. Its translation is CASSELQRYSTDTQYF.

V is TRBV28 and J is TRBJ1-2, with TRBD1 identical over 7 bases. Unmatched junction bases numbered 11, after V lost 3 bases and J lost 7 bases. Germline values: CDR1 MDHEN, CDR2 SYDVKM. The CDR3 length is 15 residues. The CDR3 loop reads CASSFLPRGFFGYTF. As DNA, the CDR3 is TGTGCCAGCAGTTTTCTCCCCAGGGGGTTTTTTGGCTACACCTTC.

The chain is built from TRBV10-3 and TRBJ1-1; 7 bases are shared with TRBD1. From germline, CDR1 is ENHRY and CDR2 SYGVKD. The CDR3 runs 14 residues. V lost 7 bases and J lost 0; bases outside the gene matches: 5. CDR3 nucleotide sequence: TGTGCCATCACCTGGGACAGTCTGAACACTGAAGCTTTCTTT. Translating gives CAITWDSLNTEAFF.

The chain employs TRBV4-1 and TRBJ2-7; 9 bases align to TRBD2. Trimming removed 3 bases from V and 1 base from J; junction bases left unmatched: 4. The CDR3 sequence is 15 residues long. The V gene's germline CDR1 is MGHRA and CDR2 YSYEKL. CDR3 region: CASSQGGGASYEQYF. The DNA for the CDR3 is TGCGCCAGCAGCCAGGGCGGGGGGGCGTCCTACGAGCAGTACTTC.

This clone showed up just a few times. The rearrangement joins TRBV6-4 to TRBJ2-2; 8 bases are a match to TRBD2. This CDR3 is 14 amino acids long. Germline V lookup: CDR1 MRHNA, CDR2 SNTAGT. V dropped 8 bases and J dropped 3; count of bases not matched to a gene: 5. The CDR3 DNA reads TGTGCCAGCCAGCGGGGGCCGTACACCGGGGAGCTGTTTTTT. Translation gives CASQRGPYTGELFF.

This clone came up a few times. The chain links TRBV7-2 to TRBJ1-5; D is undetermined. The CDR3 totals 14 residues. Germline-derived CDR1 and CDR2 are SGHTA and FQGNSA. V was pared by 7 bases and J by 2 bases, with 12 bases between. The CDR3 loop reads CASIAQVGNQPQHF. CDR3 sequence (DNA): TGTGCCAGCATTGCGCAGGTTGGCAATCAGCCCCAGCATTTT.

There are a few counts of this clone. Here the CDR3 reads CASKRGQGADGYTF. For the CDR3, the DNA is TGTGCCAGCAAACGAGGGCAGGGGGCGGATGGCTACACCTTC. The V gene is TRBV6-5, the J gene TRBJ1-2, with TRBD1 matching over 8 bases. The CDR3 consists of 14 residues. The junction had 10 bases not matched to a gene; V was cut back by 7 bases and J by 6 bases. Germline V gene data show CDR1 as MNHEY and CDR2 as SVGAGI.

This sequence joins TRBV5-1 and TRBJ2-1; 8 bases align to TRBD1. The germline V gene has CDR1 SGHRS and CDR2 YFSETQ. V gave up 0 bases and J gave up 6 bases; unmatched junction bases: 5. The CDR3 runs to 15 residues. The CDR3 reads CASSLVPGGGNEQFF. For the CDR3, the DNA is TGCGCCAGCAGCTTGGTCCCAGGGGGCGGCAATGAGCAGTTCTTC.

The rearrangement uses TRBV4-1 and TRBJ2-5; D perhaps matches TRBD2 (5 bases). The CDR3 has 15 amino acids. The V and J ends lost 7 bases and 5 bases respectively, with 20 bases between them. Germline V gene lookup returns CDR1 MGHRA and CDR2 YSYEKL. The DNA for the CDR3 is TGCGCCAGCAACCAGAGGGCGGCGGATCGGGAGACCCAGTACTTC. This encodes CASNQRAADRETQYF.

This clone came up once. The V and J genes are TRBV5-4 and TRBJ1-2, with a tentative D call TRBD1 (5 bases). Trimming pared 3 bases from V and 3 bases from J, leaving 18 bases between. The CDR3 is made up of 16 amino acids. Looked up from germline, CDR1 is SGHNT and CDR2 is YYREEE (reference sequence). In nucleotides, the CDR3 is TGTGCCAGCAGCTGGGGCCAAGCGGGTCAGGACTATGGCTACACCTTC. Translating gives CASSWGQAGQDYGYTF.

The chain couples TRBV28 to TRBJ1-3, with D possibly being TRBD1 (6 bases). Germline V gene sequence: CDR1 MDHEN, CDR2 SYDVKM. The CDR3 contains 16 residues. V lost 5 bases, J lost 0 bases, and 14 bases lay in between. The CDR3 DNA is TGTGCCAGCAGTCCCCGAACAGGGTACTCTGGAAACACCATATATTTT. Its protein is CASSPRTGYSGNTIYF.

V and J are TRBV25-1 and TRBJ1-6; no reliable D call. V was trimmed by 4 bases and J by 7 bases, leaving 8 bases between them. There are 13 residues in the CDR3. Germline V gene data show CDR1 as MGHDK and CDR2 as SYGVNS. The chain's CDR3 is CASSVQINSPLHF. CDR3 bases: TGTGCCAGCAGTGTTCAGATAAATTCACCCCTCCACTTT.

The V gene is TRBV6-2 or TRBV6-3, the J gene TRBJ2-4; tentatively, D is TRBD1 (6 bases). The CDR3 covers 17 residues. V dropped 5 bases and J dropped 9 bases, with 26 bases sitting between them. Germline CDR1 and CDR2: MNHEY and SVGEGT. CDR3 sequence (DNA): TGTGCCAGCAGTCCCCTGGACAGTCTCCCTTCTGCAAGCATTCAGTACTTC. Translated: CASSPLDSLPSASIQYF.

This chain links TRBV10-3 with TRBJ2-4, with D possibly matching TRBD2 (6 bases). The V end was cut by 0 bases, the J end by 3 bases, with 12 bases between. The CDR3 has 16 amino acids. Germline V gene sequence: CDR1 ENHRY, CDR2 SYGVKD. CDR3: CAISESAGSGKNIQYF. CDR3 nucleotide sequence: TGTGCCATCAGTGAGTCCGCCGGGAGCGGCAAAAACATTCAGTACTTC.

This clone was picked up one time. The chain couples TRBV29-1 to TRBJ1-2; D possibly corresponds to TRBD1 (5 bases). Germline assignment: CDR1 SQVTM and CDR2 ANQGSEA. The CDR3 is made up of 13 amino acids. V was cut by 4 bases and J by 4 bases, with 13 bases left in between. The CDR3 nucleotides are TGCAGCGTTGTCCCAGACAGTACCTATGGCTACACCTTC. Residues: CSVVPDSTYGYTF.

The chain is built from TRBV5-4 and TRBJ1-1; D is possibly TRBD1 (6 bases). The germline CDR1 and CDR2 sequences are SGHNT and YYREEE (reference sequence). V was shortened by 3 bases and J by 5 bases, with 14 bases between the two germline ends. The CDR3 has 14 residues. CDR3 sequence reads: CASSSGGGWTEAFF. DNA for the CDR3: TGTGCCAGCAGCTCGGGGGGCGGTTGGACTGAAGCTTTCTTT. The entire variable domain, with the rest obtained from reference TRBV5-4 and TRBJ1-1, is as follows: ETGVTQSPTHLIKTRGQQVTLRCSSQSGHNTVSWYQQALGQGPQFIFQYYREEENGRGNFPPRFSGLQFPNYSSELNVNALELDDSALYLCASSSGGGWTEAFFGQGTRLTVV.

Turning to this clone: Other DNA sequences within the sample encode an identical CDR3. The genes are TRBV5-1 and TRBJ2-5; 13 nucleotides align to TRBD2. Germline V gene sequence: CDR1 SGHRS, CDR2 YFSETQ. The CDR3 spans 16 residues. V lost 4 bases and J lost 2; bases outside the gene matches: 5. CDR3 sequence reads: CASSLGTSGAQETQYF. CDR3 in DNA: TGCGCCAGCAGCCTCGGGACTAGCGGGGCTCAAGAGACCCAGTACTTC.

V and J are TRBV6-5 and TRBJ1-2; possible D gene TRBD1, 5 bases. The germline V gene encodes CDR1 MNHEY and CDR2 SVGAGI. Trimming shortened V by 0 bases and J by 7 bases, and 12 bases separated the two germline ends. CDR3 length equals 14 residues. The CDR3 protein is CASSYSNRWGGYTF. The CDR3, as DNA: TGTGCCAGCAGTTACTCGAACAGGTGGGGTGGCTACACCTTC.

The chain has TRBV10-1 and TRBJ2-1; 10 bases match TRBD2. CDR1 WNHNN and CDR2 SYGVQD come from the germline V gene (reference sequence). V was pared by 5 bases and J by 10 bases, with 8 bases of the junction left unmatched. The CDR3 sequence is 14 residues long. This CDR3 reads CASSTLGSGGEQFF. CDR3 nucleotides: TGCGCCAGCAGTACGCTTGGTAGCGGGGGGGAGCAGTTCTTC.

This clone was recorded a few times. The rearrangement links TRBV15 to TRBJ2-7, with TRBD1 matching over 7 bases. CDR3 length: 15 amino acids. Looked up from germline, CDR1 is LNHNV and CDR2 is YYDKDF (reference sequence). V dropped 0 bases and J dropped 6; count of bases not matched to a gene: 8. The DNA for the CDR3 is TGTGCCACCAGCAGAGACCCCCACAGGGGTGGCGAGCAGTACTTC. As protein: CATSRDPHRGGEQYF.

The chain carries TRBV21-1 and TRBJ1-2. TRBV21-1 is tagged as a pseudogene. The CDR3 totals 14 residues. For the CDR3, the DNA is TGTGCCAGCAGCAAAGGGAGAGCTAACTATGGCTACACCTTC. Its translation is CASSKGRANYGYTF.

V is TRBV3-1 (or the pseudogene TRBV3-2) and J is TRBJ1-3; D call uncertain. The CDR3 runs to 14 residues. V was cut by 6 bases and J by 0 bases, with 9 bases left in between. From germline, CDR1 is LGHDT and CDR2 YNNKEL (reference sequence). The CDR3 nucleotides read TGTGCCAGCAGGCGGGCCTTCTCTGGAAACACCATATATTTT. Encoded protein: CASRRAFSGNTIYF.

A few counts support this clone. The CDR3 DNA is TGTGCCAGCAGGGGGGCGTGGTATTCACCCCTCCACTTT. Translation gives CASRGAWYSPLHF. This chain joins TRBV9 and TRBJ1-6, with a weak D call TRBD1 (6 bases). This CDR3 comprises 13 residues. Between the trimmed V and J ends, which lost 5 bases and 8 bases, there was a span of 11 bases. CDR1 SGDLS and CDR2 YYNGEE come from the germline V gene.

The CDR3 region is CASSSYWREREKLFF. In nucleotides, the CDR3 is TGTGCCAGCAGCTCCTACTGGAGGGAGAGGGAAAAACTGTTTTTT. The V gene is TRBV5-6, the J gene TRBJ1-4; no clear D. This CDR3 spans 15 amino acids. Germline CDR1 is SGHDT and CDR2 is YYEEEE. The V end lost 3 bases, the J end lost 8 bases, and 17 bases lay between the germline ends.

This chain uses TRBV19 with TRBJ1-1; TRBD1 is a possible D gene (6 bases). Germline CDR1 LNHDA, CDR2 SQIVND (reference sequence). This CDR3 is built from 17 residues. V was trimmed by 3 bases and J by 1 base, leaving 18 bases between them. Here the CDR3 DNA reads TGTGCCAGTAGTATGCCCGGTTGGGGGCAGGGGAACACTGAAGCTTTCTTT. Translating it yields CASSMPGWGQGNTEAFF. The full variable domain, in which reference TRBV19 and TRBJ1-1 provide the parts outside the CDR3, is DGGITQSPKYLFRKEGQNVTLSCEQNLNHDAMYWYRQDPGQGLRLIYYSQIVNDFQKGDIAEGYSVSREKKESFPLTVTSAQKNPTAFYLCASSMPGWGQGNTEAFFGQGTRLTVV.